This note documents a single T cell receptor (beta chain) sequence. This record belongs to a study of blood T cell repertoires in COVID-19. Study-level information: Spain, Italy and the United States supplied samples that represented acute and convalescent COVID-19. T cells, B-cell-depleted T cells, or PBMCs provided the cDNA or gDNA that served as material.

Under the authors' procedure: Researchers report that nucleated cell counts were estimated from reference gene primer amplification. TCRdb's table, derived via immunoSEQ multiplex PCR, lists solely in-frame clones and lacks some. D and trimming were read from the DNA, whereas the V and J calls and clone size are those reported in that table. The sample includes some 22,000 clones, roughly 88% of them seen just once. Germline V gene data show CDR1 as LNHDA and CDR2 as SQIVND (reference sequence). V gave up 4 bases and J gave up 2 bases; unmatched junction bases: 5. CDR3 length equals 14 residues. The chain has TRBV19 and TRBJ2-7; TRBD1 aligns across 7 bases. This clonotype originated in a man aged 80 or over with active or convalescent COVID-19. Sequenced sample: peripheral blood. This CDR3 is CASSTGQPTYEQYF. In DNA, the CDR3 is TGTGCCAGTAGTACGGGACAGCCGACCTACGAGCAGTACTTC.